This T cell receptor (beta chain) was identified in a study of blood T cell repertoires in COVID-19. The method was immunoSEQ multiplex PCR; TCRdb's version includes in-frame clones alone and lacks a portion of them. Among approximately 400,000 clones listed, 91% were seen once. This clone was counted a single time. Trimming took 3 bases from V and 0 from J; bases not matched to a gene: 3. Germline V lookup: CDR1 SEHNR, CDR2 FQNEAQ (reference sequence). The CDR3 runs 17 residues. The sequence was collected from a woman in her thirties or forties who had been exposed to COVID-19. Specimen: PBMCs or T cells enriched from blood (not recorded which). The chain employs TRBV7-9 and TRBJ1-3; TRBD1 matches at 12 bases. The CDR3 loop reads CASSFRDRGPSGNTIYF. The CDR3 DNA follows: TGTGCCAGCAGCTTCAGGGACAGGGGGCCCTCTGGAAACACCATATATTTT.